This entry describes one T cell receptor beta chain. Authors' data handling: Reference gene primers were amplified, and this amplification served to estimate nucleated cell counts. Here immunoSEQ multiplex PCR was the method, and the copy in TCRdb shows in-frame clones only, minus some. D and trimming come from the DNA, and the V and J calls and clone size come from that table. This sample has about 47,000 clones, with approximately 83% found just once. The data stem from a study of blood T cell repertoires in COVID-19. Study-wide background: COVID-19 samples from acute and convalescent phases originated in the United States, Italy and Spain. T cells, B-cell-depleted T cells, or PBMCs provided the cDNA or gDNA that served as material.

CDR1 KGHDR and CDR2 SFDVKD come from the germline V gene. V gave up 3 bases and J gave up 6 bases; unmatched junction bases: 7. The CDR3 is made up of 15 amino acids. Sequencing used peripheral blood. The sequence came from a man between 70 and 80 years old with active COVID-19. The rearrangement links TRBV24-1 to TRBJ1-2, with 9 bases identical to TRBD1. The CDR3 sequence: CATSDPGQGADGYTF. As DNA, the CDR3 is TGTGCCACCAGTGATCCGGGACAGGGAGCGGATGGCTACACCTTC.